Shown below are 5 T cell receptor beta chains from a single sample sequenced in a study of Ad26.COV2.S vaccination and SARS-CoV-2 variants. Described treatment: around 19 received Ad26.COV2.S at low or high dose, single or two shots; 5 received placebo; per-sample allocation not given. After the first vaccine or placebo injection, samples were drawn on day 63. Repertoires were generated with immunoSEQ multiplex PCR, while TCRdb's copy carries only in-frame clones and drops some. The table records some 290,000 clones, about 86% of them present only once. The input for sequencing was peripheral blood, taken in a trial of Ad26.COV2.S vaccine versus placebo. The source of these receptors is a person aged 18-65 years who received the Ad26.COV2.S COVID-19 vaccine or a placebo.

The sample holds one count of this clone. The chain recombines TRBV18 with TRBJ1-2, with TRBD1 matching over 7 bases. V shed 3 bases, J shed 6 bases, and the junction held 13 bases outside the gene matches. The CDR3 runs 16 residues. Germline CDR1 KGHSH, CDR2 LQKENI. CDR3 sequence reads: CASSPAPGGIEDGYTF. CDR3 nucleotides: TGTGCCAGCTCACCGGCGCCAGGGGGGATTGAGGATGGCTACACCTTC.

This chain joins TRBV7-8 and TRBJ2-1; unclear D gene. With 2 bases removed from V and 4 bases from J, the gap between germline ends came to 3 bases. The CDR3 has 12 amino acids. The germline V gene has CDR1 SGHVS and CDR2 FQNEAQ. This chain's CDR3 is CASSLKYNEQFF. As DNA, the CDR3 is TGTGCCAGCAGCTTAAAATACAATGAGCAGTTCTTC.

The J gene is TRBJ2-7, the V gene TRBV6-5, with D perhaps matching TRBD2 (6 bases). CDR3 length: 11 residues. V lost 8 bases to trimming and J lost 3 bases, with 8 bases between them. CDR1 and CDR2 (germline): MNHEY, SVGAGI. This chain's CDR3 is CASGRGYEQYF. DNA for the CDR3: TGTGCCAGCGGGCGGGGCTACGAGCAGTACTTC.

The gene calls are TRBV7-2 and TRBJ1-6; perhaps TRBD1 as D (5 bases). Trimming pared 5 bases from V and 8 bases from J, leaving 13 bases between. Germline V CDR1 and CDR2: SGHTA, FQGNSA. The CDR3 is 14 amino acids. This chain's CDR3 is CASSPRASDSPLHF. CDR3 in DNA: TGTGCCAGCAGCCCCAGGGCCTCAGATTCACCCCTCCACTTT.

The gene calls are TRBV3-1 (or the pseudogene TRBV3-2) and TRBJ1-2; TRBD1 aligns across 8 bases. With 2 bases clipped from V and 7 bases from J, the junction kept 6 bases outside the gene matches. Germline assignment: CDR1 LGHDT and CDR2 YNNKEL (reference sequence). The CDR3 is 14 residues long. DNA for the CDR3: TGTGCCAGCAGCCAACAGGGGGCAAAGACTGGCTACACCTTC. It is translated as CASSQQGAKTGYTF.